This passage covers 24 T cell receptor beta chains from one sample sequenced in a study of blood T cells in healthy people across ages. Primed by a sample-barcoded 5' primer and a J-beta primer mix, a second PCR proceeded for about 7 to 11 cycles. MiXCR, applied by TCRdb to the 5' RACE reads, yields one record per CDR3 protein. This table holds 800,000 to 900,000 distinct CDR3 sequences, about 59% found once. The sample consisted of blood. These receptors came from a man aged 25-40 years in good health.

The V gene is TRBV20-1, the J gene TRBJ2-5, with 8 positions matching TRBD2. The J call may not be correct, given that the DNA end is closer to TRBJ2-7. Per germline, CDR1 DFQATT and CDR2 SNEGSKA (reference sequence). The CDR3 runs 14 residues. Here the CDR3 DNA reads TGCAGTGCTAGAGCAGGAGCGGGGGTCTACGAGCAGTACTTC. It specifies CSARAGAGVYEQYF.

This sequence joins TRBV20-1 and TRBJ2-3; D is unresolved. The CDR3 is made up of 11 amino acids. Trimming left V 6 bases short and J 2 bases short, with 6 bases between. From germline, CDR1 is DFQATT and CDR2 SNEGSKA (reference sequence). CDR3 in amino acids: CSAGPTDTQYF. For the CDR3, the DNA is TGCAGTGCCGGCCCCACAGATACGCAGTATTTT.

The chain combines TRBV6-2 or TRBV6-3 with TRBJ2-4; TRBD2 matches 14 bases. The ends lost 6 bases at V and 7 bases at J; junction bases unmatched: 11. The length of the CDR3 is 17 residues. Germline V gives CDR1 MNHEY, CDR2 SVGEGT. The CDR3 protein is CASSRRGLAGGSNIQYF. CDR3 coding DNA: TGTGCCAGCAGCAGACGCGGACTAGCGGGGGGTAGCAACATTCAGTACTTC.

This clonotype came up a few times. CDR3 protein: CSVGVRETQYF. The CDR3 DNA reads as TGCAGCGTTGGTGTACGGGAGACCCAGTACTTC. J is TRBJ2-5 and V is TRBV29-1; D not certain. The CDR3 contains 11 residues. V gave up 4 bases and J gave up 5 bases, with 8 bases separating them. Germline CDR1 and CDR2: SQVTM and ANQGSEA.

The rearrangement uses TRBV14 and TRBJ2-2; 10 bases line up with TRBD1. This CDR3 has 17 amino acids. V lost 4 bases, J lost 6 bases, and 11 bases stayed unmatched. In germline, CDR1 is SGHDN, CDR2 FVKESK. In nucleotides, the CDR3 is TGTGCCAGCAGCCTCCCTACTTTTGACAGGGGGCCCGGGGAGCTGTTTTTT. It is translated as CASSLPTFDRGPGELFF.

A remark on this clonotype: The germline gene is not matched at one end of the junction; a read error may be the cause. The CDR3, as DNA: TGTGCCAGCAGTTCTGGGACAGGGTTTAACAATAAGCAGTTCTTC. Its translation: CASSSGTGFNNKQFF. The genes are TRBV6-2 or TRBV6-3 and TRBJ2-1; 9 nucleotides line up with TRBD1. Germline V gene data show CDR1 as MNHEY and CDR2 as SVGEGT. This CDR3 has 15 residues.

This clonotype was observed a few times. The chain carries TRBV20-1 and TRBJ2-1; D unclear. CDR1 is DFQATT, CDR2 SNEGSKA, per germline (reference sequence). The CDR3 covers 14 residues. Deletions cut 7 bases from V and 0 bases from J, with 13 bases between. CDR3 loop: CSVIFGRSYNEQFF. The CDR3 DNA is TGCAGTGTGATCTTCGGACGCTCCTACAATGAGCAGTTCTTC.

The chain combines TRBV6-5 with TRBJ2-7, with D possibly called TRBD1 or TRBD2 (5 bases each). CDR1 MNHEY and CDR2 SVGAGI come from the germline V gene. The CDR3 has 16 amino acids. The V gene lost 0 bases and the J gene lost 3 bases, with 15 bases spanning the gap. The CDR3 DNA is TGTGCCAGCAGTTACTCGAGGGGTCTTCTCGACTACGAGCAGTACTTC. It is translated as CASSYSRGLLDYEQYF.

This clonotype appeared a single time. V and J are TRBV7-3 and TRBJ1-2; 8 positions match TRBD1. Germline values: CDR1 SGHTA, CDR2 FQGTGA. The junction had 8 bases not matched to a gene; V was cut back by 5 bases and J by 0 bases. This CDR3 spans 16 amino acids. CDR3 bases: TGTGCCAGCAGCGGTTGGGACAGGCAAGCTAACTATGGCTACACCTTC. Its protein is CASSGWDRQANYGYTF.

The gene calls are TRBV4-3 and TRBJ2-3; a possible D gene is TRBD1 (7 bases). V lost 4 bases, J lost 4 bases, and 15 bases lay in between. Germline V lookup: CDR1 LGHNA, CDR2 YSLEER. The length of the CDR3 is 15 residues. The CDR3 loop is CASSLGGGSADTQYF. The DNA of the CDR3 is TGCGCCAGCAGCCTCGGAGGGGGCTCGGCAGATACGCAGTATTTT.

The rearrangement joins TRBV6-5 to TRBJ2-7; the D gene is possibly TRBD2 (7 bases). With 0 bases removed from V and 2 bases from J, the gap between germline ends came to 14 bases. This CDR3 is 16 amino acids long. Germline V gene data show CDR1 as MNHEY and CDR2 as SVGAGI. The CDR3 loop reads CASSYSVSGGAYEQYF. The CDR3 bases are TGTGCCAGCAGTTACTCCGTTTCGGGGGGCGCCTACGAGCAGTACTTC.

This clonotype was observed a single time. The chain combines TRBV5-6 with TRBJ2-1; D call uncertain. CDR1 SGHDT and CDR2 YYEEEE come from the germline V gene. The CDR3 is made up of 13 amino acids. The V end was cut by 3 bases, the J end by 8 bases, with 12 bases between. The CDR3 DNA reads TGTGCCAGCAGCTCAAATAGTCCGGATGAGCAGTTCTTC. The encoded protein is CASSSNSPDEQFF.

The chain carries TRBV20-1 and TRBJ2-7; 9 bases fit TRBD2. Germline V lookup: CDR1 DFQATT, CDR2 SNEGSKA (reference sequence). The V gene end was trimmed by 5 bases and the J gene end by 0 bases; junction bases not matched to a gene: 5. The CDR3 runs to 14 residues. The CDR3 loop reads CSAPLAGFSYEQYF. As DNA, the CDR3 is TGCAGTGCTCCGCTAGCGGGGTTCTCCTACGAGCAGTACTTC.

A word on this clonotype: This may come from a read error, since a much larger clone is one base off. The chain recombines TRBV4-3 with TRBJ2-5; 12 positions match TRBD2. With V trimmed by 0 bases and J by 11 bases, 19 bases remained unmatched. The CDR3 sequence is 19 residues long. Germline assignment: CDR1 LGHNA and CDR2 YSLEER. CDR3 coding DNA: TGCGCCAGCAGCCAAGATTGGGCTAGCGGGGGGGCCACATCGAATGAGCAGTACTTC. Translating gives CASSQDWASGGATSNEQYF.

This clonotype was counted a few times. V usage is TRBV10-3 and J usage is TRBJ2-3; D gene uncertain. Germline V CDR1 and CDR2: ENHRY, SYGVKD. The CDR3 covers 15 residues. Trimming cost V 4 bases and J 1 base, with 12 bases left between them. This CDR3 is CAISGSNVGTDTQYF. CDR3 bases: TGTGCCATCAGTGGCAGTAACGTTGGCACAGATACGCAGTATTTT.

Concerning this clonotype: At one boundary the junction diverges from the germline segment, which might be a read error. The V call is TRBV28, the J call TRBJ2-5; 9 bases line up with TRBD1. The CDR3 totals 14 residues. Germline lookup yields CDR1 MDHEN and CDR2 SYDVKM. CDR3 sequence reads: CACSPMTGGETQYF. For the CDR3, the DNA is TGTGCCTGCAGTCCTATGACAGGGGGGGAGACCCAGTACTTC.

The chain recombines TRBV6-1 with TRBJ1-1; D remains unclear. The germline V gene encodes CDR1 MNHNS and CDR2 SASEGT. With 2 bases removed from V and 0 bases from J, the gap between germline ends came to 13 bases. There are 16 residues in the CDR3. CDR3 coding DNA: TGTGCCAGCAGTGAATCCAGGTTACCAATGAACACTGAAGCTTTCTTT. As protein: CASSESRLPMNTEAFF.

The chain links TRBV12-3 or TRBV12-4 to TRBJ1-1, with D possibly being TRBD1 (5 bases). The CDR3 length is 15 residues. Trimming pared 6 bases from V and 1 base from J, leaving 15 bases between. CDR3 residues: CASRLGTNPNTEAFF. CDR3 nucleotides: TGTGCCAGCAGACTCGGGACCAACCCGAACACTGAAGCTTTCTTT.

This clonotype appeared a few times. The chain employs TRBV20-1 and TRBJ2-1; D unclear. V lost 0 bases and J 8 bases, leaving 20 bases between the germline ends. The CDR3 spans 16 residues. From germline, CDR1 is DFQATT and CDR2 SNEGSKA (reference sequence). The CDR3 loop reads CSARDDRARETDEQFF. In DNA, the CDR3 is TGCAGTGCTAGAGATGATCGGGCCCGAGAAACGGATGAGCAGTTCTTC.

This clonotype showed up just a few times. The V call is TRBV5-1, the J call TRBJ2-3; D is unclear. The CDR3 contains 15 residues. Germline V gene sequence: CDR1 SGHRS, CDR2 YFSETQ. Trimming stripped 7 bases from V and 0 bases from J, with 15 bases between. The CDR3 region is CASGVRRASTDTQYF. The CDR3 nucleotides read TGCGCCAGCGGGGTTAGGCGTGCTAGCACAGATACGCAGTATTTT. The variable domain in full, completed from reference TRBV5-1 and TRBJ2-3, reads KAGVTQTPRYLIKTRGQQVTLSCSPISGHRSVSWYQQTPGQGLQFLFEYFSETQRNKGNFPGRFSGRQFSNSRSEMNVSTLELGDSALYLCASGVRRASTDTQYFGPGTRLTVL.

This chain uses TRBV18 with TRBJ2-2; D call uncertain. Per germline, CDR1 KGHSH and CDR2 LQKENI. This CDR3 has 15 amino acids. V was cut by 1 base and J by 5 bases, with 11 bases left in between. The DNA of the CDR3 is TGTGCCAGCTCACCACTCGACCAACGGACCGGGGAGCTGTTTTTT. Translating gives CASSPLDQRTGELFF.

This clonotype appeared a few times. The chain uses TRBV24-1 and TRBJ2-3; D is uncertain. The CDR3 runs to 12 residues. Between the trimmed V and J ends, which lost 1 base and 3 bases, there was a span of 1 base. CDR1 KGHDR and CDR2 SFDVKD come from the germline V gene. The CDR3 coding sequence is TGTGCCACCAGTGATTTTACAGATACGCAGTATTTT. As protein: CATSDFTDTQYF.

J is TRBJ1-5 and V is TRBV20-1, with 7 bases matching TRBD1. Trimming took 5 bases from V and 2 from J; bases not matched to a gene: 12. Looked up from germline, CDR1 is DFQATT and CDR2 is SNEGSKA (reference sequence). The CDR3 sequence is 16 residues long. The CDR3 nucleotides read TGCAGTGCTTCGGTCAGCGGAAGGGGGCGCAATCAGCCCCAGCATTTT. This sequence encodes CSASVSGRGRNQPQHF.

The chain is built from TRBV4-1 and TRBJ2-1; 9 bases fit TRBD2. This CDR3 has 16 residues. The ends lost 2 bases at V and 4 bases at J; junction bases unmatched: 6. From germline, CDR1 is MGHRA and CDR2 YSYEKL. DNA for the CDR3: TGCGCCAGCAGCCAAAAGACTAGCGGCGATTACAATGAGCAGTTCTTC. Its translation: CASSQKTSGDYNEQFF.